This TCR beta chain was observed in a study of shared T cell receptors in the human thymus. The CDR3 covers 15 residues. Per germline, CDR1 MRHNA and CDR2 SNTAGT. The germline V and J ends were trimmed by 4 bases and 0 bases, with 9 bases remaining between them. This table comes from immunoSEQ multiplex PCR, and its TCRdb copy is limited to in-frame clones, with some not included. The sample holds hundreds of thousands of clones, approximately 89% seen once. The table lists this clone with a count of one. These data were also filed under a second study, of human thymus T cells.

The sample taken for sequencing was thymocytes. The source is a boy younger than two with a congenital heart defect. The J gene is TRBJ1-4, the V gene TRBV6-4; TRBD1 might be the D (5 bases). The CDR3 nucleotides are TGTGCCAGCAGTGCAACAGGCGCAACTAATGAAAAACTGTTTTTT. This encodes CASSATGATNEKLFF.